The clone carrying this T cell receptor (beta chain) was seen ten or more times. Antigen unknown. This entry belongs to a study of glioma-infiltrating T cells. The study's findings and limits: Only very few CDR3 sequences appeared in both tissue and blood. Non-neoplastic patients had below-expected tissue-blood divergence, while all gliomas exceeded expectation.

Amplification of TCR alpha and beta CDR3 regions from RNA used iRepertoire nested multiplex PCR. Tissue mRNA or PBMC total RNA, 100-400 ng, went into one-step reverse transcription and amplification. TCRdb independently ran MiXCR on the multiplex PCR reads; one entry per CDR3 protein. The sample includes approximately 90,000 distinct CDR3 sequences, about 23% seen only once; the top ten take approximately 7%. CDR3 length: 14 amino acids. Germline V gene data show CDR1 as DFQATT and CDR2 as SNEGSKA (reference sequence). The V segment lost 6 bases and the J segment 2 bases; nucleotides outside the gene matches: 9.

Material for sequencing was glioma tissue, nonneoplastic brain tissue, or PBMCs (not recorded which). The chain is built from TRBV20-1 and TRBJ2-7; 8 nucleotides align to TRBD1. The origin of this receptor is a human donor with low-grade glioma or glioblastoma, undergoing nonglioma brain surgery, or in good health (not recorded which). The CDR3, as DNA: TGCAGTGCCATTGCGGACAGGGACCCCTACGAGCAGTACTTC. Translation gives CSAIADRDPYEQYF.